These 29 T cell receptor beta chains came from one sample sequenced in a study of vaccination effects on CD4 cells after COVID-19. What these receptors recognize is not known. The ViraFEST assay expanded antigen-specific CD4+ T cells with viral peptide pools before sequencing. With more than nine days of culture completed, CD4+ T cells were isolated. Recipients of the vaccine had no prior SARS-CoV-2 infection and negative nucleocapsid antibodies. The protocol was immunoSEQ multiplex PCR, while the TCRdb copy is restricted to in-frame clones and leaves out a portion. The sample contains just under 45,000 clones, just over 75% of which appear only once. The sample was CD4+ T cells from PBMCs cultured with SARS-CoV-2 spike peptides, taken before COVID-19 vaccination. The receptors come from a human donor who received a COVID-19 vaccine.

The V gene is TRBV7-7, the J gene TRBJ2-3; the D gene is possibly TRBD2 (6 bases). The V and J ends lost 2 bases and 6 bases respectively, with 12 bases between them. CDR1 is SSHAT and CDR2 is FNYEAQ in the germline V gene (reference sequence). The CDR3 runs 14 residues. In DNA, the CDR3 is TGTGCCAGCAGCTTAAGGAGCCGGGGGGATACGCAGTATTTT. Encoded protein: CASSLRSRGDTQYF.

This clone came up a few times. V and J are TRBV4-1 and TRBJ2-5; no clear D. There are 17 residues in the CDR3. Germline lookup yields CDR1 MGHRA and CDR2 YSYEKL. V was cut by 3 bases and J by 7 bases, with 24 bases left in between. The chain's CDR3 is CASSQPWGGRHGWTQYF. CDR3 in DNA: TGCGCCAGCAGCCAGCCTTGGGGTGGACGGCATGGATGGACCCAGTACTTC.

V gene TRBV24-1 combines with J gene TRBJ2-3, with TRBD1 matching 9 bases. With V trimmed by 4 bases and J by 2 bases, 3 bases remained unmatched. In germline, CDR1 is KGHDR, CDR2 SFDVKD. The CDR3 has 15 amino acids. CDR3 sequence reads: CATSEGDRATDTQYF. DNA of the CDR3: TGTGCCACCAGTGAAGGGGACAGGGCCACAGATACGCAGTATTTT.

The chain is built from TRBV5-4 and TRBJ2-7; D gene ambiguous. V gave up 0 bases and J gave up 5 bases, with 12 bases separating them. Per germline, CDR1 SGHNT and CDR2 YYREEE (reference sequence). The CDR3 sequence is 14 residues long. The CDR3 coding sequence is TGTGCCAGCAGCTTGGCAACGACTTCCGACGAGCAGTACGTC. Its translation is CASSLATTSDEQYV.

This chain joins TRBV6-5 and TRBJ1-2; D might be TRBD1 (5 bases). The CDR3 is 13 residues long. Trimming removed 8 bases at V and 1 base at J, with 11 bases between. From germline, CDR1 is MNHEY and CDR2 SVGAGI. The CDR3: CASRQGLNYGYTF. The CDR3 DNA sequence: TGTGCCAGCCGCCAGGGCCTTAACTATGGCTACACCTTC.

Here the CDR3 DNA reads TGCGCCAGCAGTCCCACCTGGGCTTCGCCTTACGAGCAGTACGTC. Translated, it gives CASSPTWASPYEQYV. The gene calls are TRBV23-1 and TRBJ2-7; D not certain. TRBV23-1 carries the ORF label, with uncertain function. The CDR3 is made up of 15 amino acids. V lost 4 bases and J 4 bases, leaving 17 bases between the germline ends.

The V gene is TRBV5-1, the J gene TRBJ1-2; D is unclear. The germline CDR1 and CDR2 sequences are SGHRS and YFSETQ. The V and J ends lost 3 bases and 7 bases respectively, with 22 bases between them. The CDR3 contains 16 residues. The chain's CDR3 is CASSYDPTGRAGGYTF. The CDR3 DNA is TGCGCCAGCAGCTACGACCCAACGGGGAGGGCGGGTGGCTACACCTTC.

The V and J genes are TRBV6-5 and TRBJ2-2; TRBD2 is a possible D gene (6 bases). Germline CDR1 and CDR2: MNHEY and SVGAGI. This CDR3 is 13 amino acids long. Trimming cost V 10 bases and J 2 bases, with 11 bases left between them. CDR3 amino acids: CATLGGNTGELFF. The CDR3 nucleotides read TGTGCCACCCTGGGAGGAAACACCGGGGAGCTGTTTTTT.

The V call is TRBV6-5, the J call TRBJ2-1; 8 nucleotides match TRBD1. This CDR3 has 15 amino acids. The J segment lost 4 bases and the V segment lost 6 bases, leaving 8 bases of the junction unmatched. CDR1 MNHEY and CDR2 SVGAGI come from the germline V gene. CDR3 coding DNA: TGTGCCAGCAGGGCCGGACAGGGCCTTTACAATGAGCAGTTCTTC. Amino acid sequence: CASRAGQGLYNEQFF.

V and J are TRBV28 and TRBJ1-2; no clear D gene. The germline V gene has CDR1 MDHEN and CDR2 SYDVKM. Trimming pared 5 bases from V and 4 bases from J, leaving 8 bases between. The CDR3 runs to 12 residues. CDR3: CASSRDVYGYTF. The CDR3 region has the DNA TGTGCCAGCAGTCGGGATGTCTATGGCTACACCTTC.

The V call is TRBV11-2, the J call TRBJ2-5, with D perhaps being TRBD1 or TRBD2 (6 bases each). CDR1 SGHAT and CDR2 FQNNGV come from the germline V gene. This CDR3 contains 16 residues. The V and J ends lost 0 bases and 1 base respectively, with 12 bases between them. The CDR3 loop is CASSLDLKGGQETQYF. CDR3 nucleotides: TGTGCCAGCAGCTTAGATCTGAAGGGGGGCCAAGAGACCCAGTACTTC.

The chain combines TRBV5-4 with TRBJ2-3, with a possible D match to TRBD1 (6 bases). Germline-derived CDR1 and CDR2 are SGHNT and YYREEE (reference sequence). Trimming removed 5 bases from V and 0 bases from J, with 10 bases in between. The length of the CDR3 is 14 residues. The CDR3 DNA sequence: TGTGCCAGCAGAAACAGGGACAGCACAGATACGCAGTATTTT. The encoded protein is CASRNRDSTDTQYF.

This rearrangement joins TRBV6-1 to TRBJ1-6; unclear D gene. CDR3 length: 15 amino acids. Germline CDR1 is MNHNS and CDR2 is SASEGT. The V end was cut by 1 base, the J end by 8 bases, with 12 bases between. CDR3: CASSEGILSYSPLHF. The CDR3 DNA reads TGTGCCAGCAGTGAAGGCATTTTGTCGTATTCACCCCTCCACTTT.

J is TRBJ2-7 and V is TRBV14; D gene unclear. The CDR3 runs 13 residues. V was shortened by 2 bases and J by 6 bases, with 11 bases between the two germline ends. The germline V gene has CDR1 SGHDN and CDR2 FVKESK. DNA for the CDR3: TGTGCCAGCAGCCAATCCACAGCAGGCGAGCAGTACGTC. Amino acid sequence: CASSQSTAGEQYV.

The rearrangement joins TRBV5-1 to TRBJ1-6; no clear D gene. Germline lookup yields CDR1 SGHRS and CDR2 YFSETQ. V shed 1 base and J shed 0 bases, with 5 bases lying between them. This CDR3 spans 15 amino acids. In nucleotides, the CDR3 is TGCGCCAGCAGCTTGCCAGGCTCCTATAATTCACCCCTCCACTTT. Its translation: CASSLPGSYNSPLHF.

The chain combines TRBV21-1 with TRBJ1-2. TRBV21-1 is marked as a pseudogene. The CDR3 is made up of 17 amino acids. CDR3 amino acids: CASSKEYPVRSNYGYTF. CDR3 sequence (DNA): TGTGCCAGCAGCAAGGAATATCCAGTCCGTTCGAACTATGGCTACACCTTC.

The V and J genes are TRBV19 and TRBJ1-1; D unresolved. CDR1 is LNHDA, CDR2 SQIVND, per germline (reference sequence). V was shortened by 4 bases and J by 1 base, with 13 bases between the two germline ends. This CDR3 has 15 residues. CDR3 region: CASSRRDFRNTEAFF. The CDR3 DNA is TGTGCCAGTAGTAGGAGGGATTTTCGGAACACTGAAGCTTTCTTT.

The V and J genes are TRBV5-5 and TRBJ1-1, with D possibly matching TRBD1 (6 bases). Trimming removed 6 bases at V and 3 bases at J, with 27 bases between. The CDR3 consists of 18 residues. Germline assignment: CDR1 SGHKS and CDR2 YYEKEE (reference sequence). CDR3 bases: TGTGCCAGCAAGGGAGGGGCCGACAGGCTCAACACGCACACTGAAGCTTTCTTT. Translation: CASKGGADRLNTHTEAFF. The variable domain in full, with the rest retrieved from reference TRBV5-5 and TRBJ1-1, is DAGVTQSPTHLIKTRGQQVTLRCSPISGHKSVSWYQQVLGQGPQFIFQYYEKEERGRGNFPDRFSARQFPNYSSELNVNALLLGDSALYLCASKGGADRLNTHTEAFFGQGTRLTVV.

This clone has just a few counts. The chain recombines TRBV19 with TRBJ1-2; 11 bases map to TRBD1. V lost 7 bases to trimming and J lost 4 bases; unmatched junction nucleotides: 5. The length of the CDR3 is 14 residues. CDR1 is LNHDA and CDR2 is SQIVND in the germline V gene (reference sequence). The CDR3 spells CASTGQGGLYGYTF. For the CDR3, the DNA is TGTGCCAGTACGGGACAGGGGGGTCTCTATGGCTACACCTTC.

The chain recombines TRBV29-1 with TRBJ1-1, with TRBD1 identical over 9 bases. The CDR3 length is 12 residues. Germline V lookup: CDR1 SQVTM, CDR2 ANQGSEA. V was pared by 7 bases and J by 3 bases, with 3 bases of the junction left unmatched. CDR3 in DNA: TGCAGCGGGGACAGGGTGGACACTGAAGCTTTCTTT. This codes for CSGDRVDTEAFF.

In this sample, this clone turned up once. The rearrangement uses TRBV7-3 and TRBJ1-1, with D hard to call. V lost 2 bases, J lost 0 bases, and 10 bases lay in between. The CDR3 covers 15 residues. CDR1 is SGHTA and CDR2 is FQGTGA in the germline V gene. The DNA of the CDR3 is TGTGCCAGCAGCTTACTAATAGGGATGAACACTGAAGCTTTCTTT. As protein: CASSLLIGMNTEAFF.

This clone was seen more than once but under ten times. The V call is TRBV19, the J call TRBJ2-3, with D perhaps given as TRBD1 or TRBD2 (5 bases each). This CDR3 contains 14 residues. V lost 5 bases, J lost 0 bases, and 9 bases lay in between. Germline V gives CDR1 LNHDA, CDR2 SQIVND (reference sequence). CDR3 amino acids: CASSRGDSTDTQYF. CDR3 nucleotides: TGTGCCAGTAGTCGTGGGGACAGCACAGATACGCAGTATTTT.

This rearrangement joins TRBV5-1 to TRBJ2-2, with a weak D call TRBD2 (6 bases). Germline V gives CDR1 SGHRS, CDR2 YFSETQ. With 7 bases removed from V and 7 bases from J, the gap between germline ends came to 17 bases. This CDR3 is built from 14 residues. As DNA, the CDR3 is TGCGCCAGCCAGCTACCGGGGGTATACGGGGAGCTGTTTTTT. It translates to CASQLPGVYGELFF.

The CDR3 DNA reads TGTGCCTGGGACAGGGTCAGCACAGATACGCAGTATTTT. This codes for CAWDRVSTDTQYF. The rearrangement uses TRBV30 and TRBJ2-3, with TRBD1 matching 7 bases. Trimming removed 5 bases from V and 0 bases from J; junction bases left unmatched: 2. This CDR3 contains 13 residues. The V gene's germline CDR1 is GTSNPN and CDR2 SVGIG (reference sequence).

In this sample, this clone turned up once. The chain carries TRBV5-6 and TRBJ2-7; weak D call: TRBD1 (5 bases). Germline CDR1 and CDR2: SGHDT and YYEEEE. The CDR3 runs to 12 residues. Trimming took 1 base from V and 6 from J, leaving 8 bases between them. The CDR3 region is CASSLPGIEQYV. CDR3 bases: TGTGCCAGCAGCTTGCCAGGGATCGAGCAGTACGTC.

The chain recombines TRBV5-1 with TRBJ1-4; possible D gene TRBD1, 5 bases. The CDR3 has 14 amino acids. The V gene's germline CDR1 is SGHRS and CDR2 YFSETQ. V was trimmed by 5 bases and J by 2 bases, leaving 10 bases between them. This CDR3 reads CASSPTVTNEKLFF. For the CDR3, the DNA is TGCGCCAGCAGTCCGACAGTCACTAATGAAAAACTGTTTTTT.

V is TRBV18 and J is TRBJ1-5, with TRBD1 as a possible D gene (6 bases). Trimming took 1 base from V and 2 from J, leaving 15 bases between them. CDR1 and CDR2 (germline): KGHSH, LQKENI. The CDR3 runs 17 residues. CDR3 amino acids: CASSPLRLRQGNQPQHF. CDR3 nucleotide sequence: TGTGCCAGCTCACCACTACGACTAAGACAGGGCAATCAGCCCCAGCATTTT.

This clone was counted only a few times. The CDR3 reads CATSDSATGRGSNQPQHF. The DNA of the CDR3 is TGTGCCACCAGTGATTCGGCGACCGGGCGGGGTAGCAATCAGCCCCAGCATTTT. The chain links TRBV24-1 to TRBJ1-5, with no clear D. From germline, CDR1 is KGHDR and CDR2 SFDVKD. The CDR3 loop spans 18 amino acids. V lost 2 bases to trimming and J lost 0 bases, with 16 bases between them.

The J gene is TRBJ2-2, the V gene TRBV5-1, with unresolved D. The germline gives CDR1 SGHRS, CDR2 YFSETQ. CDR3 length: 17 amino acids. The V and J ends lost 0 bases and 5 bases respectively, with 17 bases between them. As DNA, the CDR3 is TGCGCCAGCAGCTTGGGATGGCAAGGAGCTGATACCGGGGAGCTGTTTTTT. As protein: CASSLGWQGADTGELFF.